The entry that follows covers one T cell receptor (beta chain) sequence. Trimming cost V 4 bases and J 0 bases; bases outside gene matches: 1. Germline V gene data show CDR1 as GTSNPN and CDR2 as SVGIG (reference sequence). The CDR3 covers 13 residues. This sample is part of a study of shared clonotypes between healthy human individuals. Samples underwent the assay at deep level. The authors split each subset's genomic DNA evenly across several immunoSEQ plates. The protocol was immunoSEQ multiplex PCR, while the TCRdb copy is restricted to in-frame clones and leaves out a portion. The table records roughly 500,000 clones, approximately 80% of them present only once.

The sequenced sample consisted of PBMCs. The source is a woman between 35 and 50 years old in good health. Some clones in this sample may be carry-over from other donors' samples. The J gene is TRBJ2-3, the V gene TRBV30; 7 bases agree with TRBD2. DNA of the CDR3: TGTGCCTGGACACTAGCGAGCACAGATACGCAGTATTTT. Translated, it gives CAWTLASTDTQYF.